The 18 T cell receptor beta chains reported below all come from one sample, sequenced in a study of blood T cell repertoires in COVID-19. TCRdb's copy holds only in-frame clones and misses some; the assay was immunoSEQ multiplex PCR. The profile covers about 210,000 clones, with about 88% appearing a single time and 4% to 6% taken by the ten largest. The source material was peripheral blood. Receptors were obtained from a woman aged 40 to 50 with acute or convalescent COVID-19.

The CDR3 DNA follows: TGTGCCAGCAGTGTTAAAAGGGCAGCTGGAGGCGTTACCTACTCTGGGGCCAACGTCCTGACTTTC. The encoded protein is CASSVKRAAGGVTYSGANVLTF. The chain couples TRBV2 to TRBJ2-6; possibly TRBD2 for D (5 bases). Trimming left V 4 bases short and J 0 bases short, with 28 bases between. This CDR3 is 22 amino acids long. Germline V CDR1 and CDR2: SNHLY, FYNNEI.

A note on this clone: Other DNA sequences of this sample code for an identical CDR3. The rearrangement links TRBV24-1 to TRBJ2-3; D is possibly TRBD1 (6 bases). Germline V gene data show CDR1 as KGHDR and CDR2 as SFDVKD. Trimming shortened V by 1 base and J by 0 bases, and 10 bases separated the two germline ends. CDR3 size: 16 residues. The CDR3 is CATSDLQGTSTDTQYF. DNA for the CDR3: TGTGCCACCAGTGATTTACAGGGCACTAGCACAGATACGCAGTATTTT.

The V and J genes are TRBV3-1 (or the pseudogene TRBV3-2) and TRBJ1-1; 9 bases are shared with TRBD1. This CDR3 comprises 15 residues. The germline gives CDR1 LGHDT, CDR2 YNNKEL (reference sequence). Trimming cost V 4 bases and J 4 bases; bases outside gene matches: 7. The CDR3 DNA is TGTGCCAGCAGCCGAGGGGACAGGGACGCCACTGAAGCTTTCTTT. Amino acid sequence: CASSRGDRDATEAFF.

The CDR3: CASSYSVRGDNEQFF. In DNA, the CDR3 is TGTGCCAGCAGTTACTCGGTGCGGGGGGACAATGAGCAGTTCTTC. V gene TRBV6-5 combines with J gene TRBJ2-1; 8 positions agree with TRBD2. V lost 0 bases, J lost 5 bases, and 3 bases stayed unmatched. The germline V gene encodes CDR1 MNHEY and CDR2 SVGAGI. The CDR3 spans 15 residues.

The chain employs TRBV12-5 and TRBJ1-5; D ambiguous. This CDR3 is built from 13 residues. V was trimmed by 3 bases and J by 0 bases, leaving 3 bases between them. Germline CDR1 is LGHNT and CDR2 is FRNRAP. CDR3 sequence (DNA): TGTGCTAGTGGTTTTTATAGCAATCAGCCCCAGCATTTT. Translation gives CASGFYSNQPQHF.

The chain is built from TRBV5-1 and TRBJ2-5; TRBD2 agrees at 7 bases. Looked up from germline, CDR1 is SGHRS and CDR2 is YFSETQ. This CDR3 contains 16 residues. With 0 bases clipped from V and 1 base from J, the junction kept 6 bases outside the gene matches. CDR3 residues: CASSLVGWGGQETQYF. DNA of the CDR3: TGCGCCAGCAGCTTGGTTGGTTGGGGGGGCCAAGAGACCCAGTACTTC.

V gene TRBV30 combines with J gene TRBJ1-6; 7 nucleotides match TRBD1. The germline gives CDR1 GTSNPN, CDR2 SVGIG (reference sequence). This CDR3 has 14 residues. V lost 4 bases and J lost 1; bases outside the gene matches: 1. In DNA form, the CDR3 reads TGTGCCTGGATGACAGGGTCCTATAATTCACCCCTCCACTTT. It translates to CAWMTGSYNSPLHF. The full variable domain, rest sourced from reference TRBV30 and TRBJ1-6, is SQTIHQWPATLVQPVGSPLSLECTVEGTSNPNLYWYRQAAGRGLQLLFYSVGIGQISSEVPQNLSASRPQDRQFILSSKKLLLSDSGFYLCAWMTGSYNSPLHFGNGTRLTVT.

Here the CDR3 DNA reads TGTGCCAGCAGATACAGGGGTTCCACTGAAGCTTTCTTT. Amino acid sequence: CASRYRGSTEAFF. V gene TRBV14 combines with J gene TRBJ1-1; TRBD1 aligns across 7 bases. The trim removed 6 bases at V and 4 bases at J, leaving 5 bases unmatched. The CDR3 consists of 13 residues. Germline V gene sequence: CDR1 SGHDN, CDR2 FVKESK.

The chain joins TRBV19 to TRBJ1-4, with TRBD1 identical over 8 bases. The V gene end was trimmed by 5 bases and the J gene end by 8 bases; junction bases not matched to a gene: 13. Germline loops: CDR1 LNHDA, CDR2 SQIVND (reference sequence). The CDR3 is 16 residues long. CDR3 sequence: CASSLHGAGGSEKLFF. CDR3 bases: TGTGCCAGTAGTCTCCACGGGGCAGGGGGCTCAGAAAAACTGTTTTTT.

The CDR3 reads CSAERGQLNEQFF. The CDR3 DNA follows: TGCAGCGCTGAGCGGGGGCAACTCAATGAGCAGTTCTTC. The gene calls are TRBV29-1 and TRBJ2-1, with 8 bases identical to TRBD2. Per germline, CDR1 SQVTM and CDR2 ANQGSEA. The CDR3 runs to 13 residues. V shed 7 bases and J 6 bases; nucleotides not matched to a gene: 8.

This clone was seen just once. The chain uses TRBV11-2 and TRBJ2-1, with TRBD2 matching 7 bases. Germline CDR1 reads SGHAT; CDR2 reads FQNNGV. The CDR3 has 14 amino acids. With 5 bases clipped from V and 9 bases from J, the junction kept 10 bases outside the gene matches. CDR3 residues: CASSRRVGEGEQFF. The CDR3 bases are TGTGCCAGCAGCCGACGTGTTGGGGAGGGTGAGCAGTTCTTC. Full variable domain (rest looked up from reference TRBV11-2 and TRBJ2-1): EAGVAQSPRYKIIEKRQSVAFWCNPISGHATLYWYQQILGQGPKLLIQFQNNGVVDDSQLPKDRFSAERLKGVDSTLKIQPAKLEDSAVYLCASSRRVGEGEQFFGPGTRLTVL.

This clone appeared a single time. The chain recombines TRBV3-1 (or the pseudogene TRBV3-2) with TRBJ1-5, with 8 bases identical to TRBD1. Trimming took 5 bases from V and 7 from J; bases not matched to a gene: 7. The CDR3 is 14 residues long. Germline CDR1 LGHDT, CDR2 YNNKEL (reference sequence). This chain's CDR3 is CASSGTGGGQPQHF. CDR3 DNA sequence: TGTGCCAGCAGCGGGACAGGCGGGGGACAGCCCCAGCATTTT.

This clone was observed a single time. The chain is built from TRBV9 and TRBJ2-1; TRBD2 matches at 12 bases. Germline loops: CDR1 SGDLS, CDR2 YYNGEE. The CDR3 covers 17 residues. The V segment lost 0 bases and the J segment 9 bases; nucleotides outside the gene matches: 10. The chain's CDR3 is CASSVVGTSGGQVEQFF. DNA of the CDR3: TGTGCCAGCAGCGTAGTAGGTACTAGCGGGGGGCAGGTTGAGCAGTTCTTC.

On this clone: Other nucleotide sequences in the sample specify the same CDR3. The chain joins TRBV5-1 to TRBJ2-5; 11 bases line up with TRBD2. The CDR3 is 16 residues long. The junction had 3 bases not matched to a gene; V was cut back by 0 bases and J by 2 bases. The germline gives CDR1 SGHRS, CDR2 YFSETQ. The CDR3 bases are TGCGCCAGCAGCTTGGGTCTAGCGGGGGGACAAGAGACCCAGTACTTC. This codes for CASSLGLAGGQETQYF.

The count of this clone is one. This chain links TRBV7-2 with TRBJ2-1, with TRBD2 matching over 10 bases. With V trimmed by 5 bases and J by 8 bases, 12 bases remained unmatched. Germline loops: CDR1 SGHTA, CDR2 FQGNSA. The CDR3 spans 16 residues. CDR3 in amino acids: CASSRTASGGGYEQFF. The CDR3, as DNA: TGTGCCAGCAGCCGGACTGCTAGCGGGGGAGGCTATGAGCAGTTCTTC.

The count of this clone is one. The DNA for the CDR3 is TGTGCCAGCTCACCCAGGGCTACCCAAGAGACCCAGTACTTC. Translation gives CASSPRATQETQYF. This rearrangement joins TRBV18 to TRBJ2-5, with a possible D match to TRBD1 (5 bases). This CDR3 contains 14 residues. Deletions cut 3 bases from V and 1 base from J, with 9 bases between. Per germline, CDR1 KGHSH and CDR2 LQKENI.

The chain couples TRBV24-1 to TRBJ1-5; a weak D match, TRBD1 (5 bases). The CDR3 consists of 15 residues. CDR1 KGHDR and CDR2 SFDVKD come from the germline V gene. Deletions cut 4 bases from V and 1 base from J, with 10 bases between. This CDR3 reads CATSEGLGSNQPQHF. The CDR3 nucleotides are TGTGCCACCAGTGAGGGGCTGGGAAGCAATCAGCCCCAGCATTTT.

This rearrangement joins TRBV6-6 to TRBJ2-1; TRBD2 is a possible D gene (5 bases). This CDR3 region has 13 residues. The V end lost 7 bases, the J end lost 3 bases, and 10 bases lay between the germline ends. Germline assignment: CDR1 MNHNY and CDR2 SVGAGI (reference sequence). Here the CDR3 reads CASISGNYNEQFF. The CDR3 DNA reads as TGTGCCAGCATCTCGGGGAACTACAATGAGCAGTTCTTC.